The T cell receptor (beta chain) described here comes from a study of Graves' ophthalmopathy and Graves' hyperthyroidism. Study observations and caveats: Ophthalmopathy progression cases were predicted by the model with roughly 68% sensitivity and 72% to 80% specificity.

CDR3 length equals 18 residues. V trimming: 5 bases; J trimming: 1 base; junction bases outside the gene matches: 12. As the template, RNA transcripts were used to amplify TCR beta CDR3 regions. In the first round, RT-PCR was carried out with HTBI primers, and a multiplex PCR formed the second round. One entry per CDR3 protein, called by TCRdb with MiXCR from the multiplex PCR reads. The sample consists of hundreds of thousands of distinct CDR3 sequences, more than 20% of them appearing once. This clonotype was seen ten or more times. Its antigen remains unknown. The chain uses TRBV12-3 or TRBV12-4 and TRBJ2-5; 11 bases agree with TRBD1. The clonotype was recovered from a woman aged 18-29 years with stable Graves' hyperthyroidism. The specimen was peripheral blood. This chain's CDR3 is CASSLGQGAALFQETQYF. The CDR3 DNA sequence: TGTGCCAGCAGTCTAGGACAGGGGGCCGCACTATTCCAAGAGACCCAGTACTTC.